This is a list of T cell receptor beta chains from one sample in a study of radiotherapy plus CTLA-4 blockade in lung cancer. The method was immunoSEQ multiplex PCR; TCRdb's version includes in-frame clones alone and lacks a portion of them. Of 25,000 to 30,000 clones listed, about four fifths were seen once; the top ten hold 20% to 25%. The source material was peripheral blood, sampled from a patient treated with radiotherapy plus ipilimumab. The receptors were gathered from a human donor with non-small cell lung cancer that progressed on radiotherapy plus ipilimumab. Both conserved end residues are part of each CDR3. D genes are given only for firm matches.

v_call	cdr3_length	j_call	d_call	cdr3_aa	cdr3_nt
TRBV2	12	TRBJ2-5	.	CASTTTQETQYF	TGTGCCAGTACAACGACCCAAGAGACCCAGTACTTC
TRBV7-2	14	TRBJ2-7	.	CASSLVAGGHEQYF	TGTGCCAGCAGCTTAGTCGCGGGCGGCCACGAGCAGTACTTC
TRBV4-2	17	TRBJ1-5	.	CASSQESHLQRNQPQHF	TGTGCCAGCAGCCAAGAATCCCACCTCCAGAGGAATCAGCCCCAGCATTTT
TRBV29-1	15	TRBJ2-1	.	CSVGEPGLVYNEQFF	TGCAGCGTTGGGGAACCTGGCCTAGTCTACAATGAGCAGTTCTTC
TRBV27	19	TRBJ2-1	TRBD2	CASSLVGLAPLSSYNEQFF	TGTGCCAGCAGTTTGGTGGGACTAGCGCCCCTGAGCTCCTACAATGAGCAGTTCTTC
TRBV9	15	TRBJ2-2	.	CASSVSGTKTGELFF	TGTGCCAGCAGCGTGTCCGGGACCAAGACCGGGGAGCTGTTTTTT
TRBV6-5	10	TRBJ1-2	.	CASSVESYTF	TGTGCCAGCAGTGTAGAGAGCTACACCTTC
TRBV5-1	15	TRBJ1-2	.	CASTLTLSSNYGYTF	TGCGCCAGCACCTTAACCCTCAGTTCTAACTATGGCTACACCTTC
TRBV15	16	TRBJ2-1	.	CATSRDSMAGYNEQFF	TGTGCCACCAGCAGAGATTCAATGGCGGGGTACAATGAGCAGTTCTTC
TRBV13	17	TRBJ1-1	.	CASSLGSPETADTEAFF	TGTGCCAGCAGCTTAGGGAGCCCTGAGACGGCGGACACTGAAGCTTTCTTT
TRBV9	15	TRBJ1-4	.	CASTLGVATNEKLFF	TGTGCCAGCACCCTCGGAGTTGCAACTAATGAAAAACTGTTTTTT
TRBV4-1	14	TRBJ2-1	.	CASSGVSSYNEQFF	TGCGCCAGCAGTGGTGTGAGCTCCTACAATGAGCAGTTCTTC
TRBV7-9	12	TRBJ2-1	.	CASSSIVDEQFF	TGTGCCAGCAGCTCCATTGTAGATGAGCAGTTCTTC
TRBV4-2	18	TRBJ2-4	.	CASSQERGSPLAKNIQYF	TGTGCCAGCAGCCAAGAGCGTGGGAGCCCCCTAGCCAAAAACATTCAGTACTTC
TRBV10-2	18	TRBJ2-3	TRBD2	CASTRGTSGRGAPDTQYF	TGCGCCAGCACCAGGGGGACTAGCGGGAGGGGGGCCCCAGATACGCAGTATTTT
TRBV27	15	TRBJ1-1	TRBD1	CASSLGTGENTEAFF	TGTGCCAGCAGTTTAGGGACAGGGGAGAACACTGAAGCTTTCTTT
TRBV2	11	TRBJ2-7	.	CASSQGDEQYF	TGTGCCAGTAGTCAGGGAGACGAGCAGTACTTC
TRBV2	14	TRBJ2-1	TRBD2	CASHLGGSNNEQFF	TGTGCCAGCCACTTGGGCGGGAGCAACAATGAGCAGTTCTTC